This TCR beta chain was obtained from a study of blood T cell repertoires in COVID-19. Study-wide background: PBMCs, B-cell-depleted T cells, or T cells provided the cDNA or gDNA that made up the material.

The germline V and J ends were trimmed by 6 bases and 2 bases, with 7 bases remaining between them. CDR1 and CDR2 from the germline V gene are MGHDK and SYGVNS. The CDR3 extends over 12 amino acids. Original data processing: It was from reference gene primer amplification that nucleated cell counts were estimated. The table came from immunoSEQ multiplex PCR; TCRdb's copy has only in-frame clones and leaves some out. V and J calls and clone size are given by that table; D and trimming were obtained from the DNA. Found here are 95,000 to 150,000 clones, roughly 75% of them singletons; the top ten hold 16%.

The clonotype originates from a man between 60 and 70 years old with active or convalescent COVID-19. The sample was peripheral blood. The V gene is TRBV25-1, the J gene TRBJ1-2, with D possibly TRBD1 on 5 matching bases. CDR3: CASRGGNYGYTF. The CDR3 nucleotides read TGTGCCAGCAGGGGGGGGAACTATGGCTACACCTTC.